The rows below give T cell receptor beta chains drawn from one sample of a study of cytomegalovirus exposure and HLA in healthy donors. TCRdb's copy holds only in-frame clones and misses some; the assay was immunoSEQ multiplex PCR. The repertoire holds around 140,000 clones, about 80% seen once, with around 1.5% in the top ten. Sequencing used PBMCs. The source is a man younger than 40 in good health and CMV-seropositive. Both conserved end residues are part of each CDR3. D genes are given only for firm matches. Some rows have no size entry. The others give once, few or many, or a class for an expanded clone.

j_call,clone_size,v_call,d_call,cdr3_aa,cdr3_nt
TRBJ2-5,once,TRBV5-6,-,CASSLGRPRETQYF,TGTGCCAGCAGCTTGGGGAGACCGCGAGAGACCCAGTACTTC
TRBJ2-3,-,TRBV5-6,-,CASSGPVDTQYF,TGTGCCAGCAGTGGGCCCGTTGATACGCAGTATTTT
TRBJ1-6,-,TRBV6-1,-,CASSEAPRGGDLNSPLHF,TGTGCCAGCAGTGAAGCGCCCCGGGGGGGGGACCTAAATTCACCCCTCCACTTT
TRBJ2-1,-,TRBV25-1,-,CASSGVDHSEQFF,TGTGCCAGCAGTGGGGTTGACCACAGCGAGCAGTTCTTC
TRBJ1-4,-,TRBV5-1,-,CASSLEEGRREKLFF,TGCGCCAGCAGCTTGGAAGAAGGGAGGAGGGAAAAACTGTTTTTT
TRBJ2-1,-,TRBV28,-,CASSLSEGAYNEQFF,TGTGCCAGCAGTTTATCTGAGGGGGCCTACAATGAGCAGTTCTTC
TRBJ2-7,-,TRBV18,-,CASSTQEAEQYF,TGTGCCAGCTCCACCCAGGAGGCCGAGCAGTACTTC
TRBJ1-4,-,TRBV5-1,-,CASSSGTGGEKKLFF,TGCGCCAGCAGCTCTGGGACGGGGGGCGAGAAAAAACTGTTTTTT
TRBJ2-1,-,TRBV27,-,CASSLRRGAPNEQFF,TGTGCCAGCAGTTTACGGCGGGGCGCCCCCAATGAGCAGTTCTTC
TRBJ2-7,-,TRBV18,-,CASSGGAALREQYF,TGTGCCAGCTCAGGGGGGGCTGCACTACGCGAGCAGTACTTC
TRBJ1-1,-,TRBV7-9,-,CASSLVGGNTEAFF,TGTGCCAGCAGCTTAGTAGGAGGGAACACTGAAGCTTTCTTT
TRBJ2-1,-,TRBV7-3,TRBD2,CASSPWGREANEQFF,TGTGCCAGCAGCCCTTGGGGGCGGGAGGCAAATGAGCAGTTCTTC
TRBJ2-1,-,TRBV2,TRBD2,CASSKLAGVGNEQFF,TGTGCCAGCAGTAAACTAGCGGGAGTGGGGAATGAGCAGTTCTTC
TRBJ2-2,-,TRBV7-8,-,CASGLSTFNTGELFF,TGTGCCAGCGGTTTGAGCACCTTTAACACCGGGGAGCTGTTTTTT
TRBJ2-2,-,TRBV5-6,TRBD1,CASSGTANTGELFF,TGTGCCAGCAGTGGGACAGCGAACACCGGGGAGCTGTTTTTT
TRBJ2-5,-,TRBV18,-,CASSPQGVQETQYF,TGTGCCAGCTCACCACAGGGGGTCCAAGAGACCCAGTACTTC
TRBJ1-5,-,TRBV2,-,CASSEEDPTIFPQHF,TGTGCCAGCAGTGAGGAGGACCCCACCATTTTTCCCCAGCATTTT
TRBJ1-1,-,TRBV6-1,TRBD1,CASSRRTGMNTEAFF,TGTGCCAGCAGCCGCAGGACAGGTATGAACACTGAAGCTTTCTTT
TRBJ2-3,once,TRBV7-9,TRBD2,CASSLLGLSISTDTQYF,TGTGCCAGCAGCTTACTGGGACTATCCATAAGCACAGATACGCAGTATTTT
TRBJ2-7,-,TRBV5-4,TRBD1,CASSLGPNRGAAYEQYF,TGTGCCAGCAGCTTGGGACCAAACAGGGGGGCCGCCTACGAGCAGTACTTC
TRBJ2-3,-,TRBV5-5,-,CASSLAQGTDTQYF,TGTGCCAGCAGCTTGGCGCAGGGCACAGATACGCAGTATTTT
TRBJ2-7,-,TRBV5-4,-,CASSGDRNSYEQYF,TGTGCCAGCAGCGGTGACAGAAACTCCTACGAGCAGTACTTC
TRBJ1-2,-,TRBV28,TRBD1,CASSPTGVYGYTF,TGTGCCAGCAGCCCCACAGGGGTCTATGGCTACACCTTC